The T cell receptor beta chain described here comes from a study of beta chain features in type 1 diabetes. The overall study: Comparable age, gender and cell yields were observed in patients relative to healthy donors.

Of the isolated RNA, all was reverse transcribed, and so the sequenced material was expressed TCRB transcripts. This table comes from immunoSEQ multiplex PCR, and its TCRdb copy is limited to in-frame clones, with some not included. The repertoire includes over 150,000 clones, about 13% of them detected once, and 0.5% to 0.75% sits in the top ten. CDR3 size: 13 residues. The germline V gene has CDR1 MNHNY and CDR2 SVGAGI (reference sequence). With V trimmed by 5 bases and J by 4 bases, 3 bases remained unmatched. Notes on this clone: What it binds is unknown.

Study observations and caveats: Naive, central memory and Treg TCRB repertoires appeared more alike in patients than in healthy donors. More deletions and fewer insertions at VDJ junctions were found in patients with type 1 diabetes.

The J gene is TRBJ1-2, the V gene TRBV6-6; 8 nucleotides agree with TRBD1. Sequenced material: central memory CD4+ T cells from blood. This clonotype was sampled from a woman aged 18-30 years in good health. The CDR3 region has the DNA TGTGCCAGCAGTCAGACAGGGGTCTATGGCTACACCTTC. Translation gives CASSQTGVYGYTF.